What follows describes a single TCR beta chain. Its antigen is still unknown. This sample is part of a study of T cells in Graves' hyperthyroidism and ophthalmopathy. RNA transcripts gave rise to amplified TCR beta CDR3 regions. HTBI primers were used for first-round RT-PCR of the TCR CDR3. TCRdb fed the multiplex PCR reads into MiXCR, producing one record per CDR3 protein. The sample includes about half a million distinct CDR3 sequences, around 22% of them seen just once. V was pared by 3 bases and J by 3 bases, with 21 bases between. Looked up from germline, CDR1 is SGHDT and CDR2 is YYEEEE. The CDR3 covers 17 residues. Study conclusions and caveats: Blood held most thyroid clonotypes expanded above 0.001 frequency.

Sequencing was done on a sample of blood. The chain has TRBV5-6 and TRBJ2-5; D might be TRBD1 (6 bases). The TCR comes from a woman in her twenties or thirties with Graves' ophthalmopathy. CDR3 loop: CASSSERDTGNEETQYF. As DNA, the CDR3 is TGTGCCAGCAGCTCAGAACGGGACACTGGAAACGAAGAGACCCAGTACTTC.